The subject of this entry is one T cell receptor (beta chain). CDR3 length: 14 residues. Germline values: CDR1 SGHRS, CDR2 YFSETQ. The germline V and J ends were trimmed by 4 bases and 6 bases, with 16 bases remaining between them. This sample is part of a study of CD8 T cells in Susac syndrome. Random hexamers served to reverse transcribe roughly 0.5 to 1 ug RNA. TCRdb fed the immunoSEQ multiplex PCR reads into MiXCR, producing one record per CDR3 protein. The sample contains 130,000 or so distinct CDR3 sequences, nearly 96% of which appear only once. The rearrangement links TRBV5-1 to TRBJ1-2; no clear D. The sequence derives from a human donor with Susac syndrome. Sequences were obtained from CD4+ T cells from PBMCs. The CDR3 spells CASSTNWASDGYTF. CDR3 sequence (DNA): TGCGCCAGCAGCACCAACTGGGCTAGCGATGGCTACACCTTC.